A single sample gave rise to the 13 T cell receptor beta chains below, sequenced in a study of regulatory T cells in long-lasting Graves disease. Time point in this sample: newly diagnosed GD, antithyroid drugs for less than 3 months. Scientists built the TCR library using RNA that was extracted from PBMCs. With iRepertoire HTBI primers and Arm-PCR of CDR3 regions, TCR beta libraries were built. TCRdb used MiXCR to reprocess the multiplex PCR reads, holding one entry per CDR3 protein. Of under 800,000 distinct CDR3 sequences detected, 15% to 20% appear once; the ten largest clones hold about 20%. The same sample was also studied in work on T cells in Graves' hyperthyroidism and ophthalmopathy.

Sequences were derived from peripheral blood mononuclear cells (PBMCs), sampled at new diagnosis, from a patient treated with antithyroid drugs. Receptor source: a woman between 25 and 40 years old with Graves disease.

This chain links TRBV10-3 with TRBJ1-3; weak D call: TRBD1 (6 bases). The CDR3 is made up of 13 amino acids. Germline V lookup: CDR1 ENHRY, CDR2 SYGVKD. Trimming pared 6 bases from V and 4 bases from J, leaving 10 bases between. The CDR3 sequence: CAIRQGSGNTIYF. For the CDR3, the DNA is TGTGCCATCAGACAGGGTTCCGGAAACACCATATATTTT.

This clonotype showed up many times. This chain joins TRBV2 and TRBJ2-7; 9 bases line up with TRBD1. V was pared by 9 bases and J by 4 bases, with 7 bases of the junction left unmatched. Germline lookup yields CDR1 SNHLY and CDR2 FYNNEI. The CDR3 length is 13 residues. The CDR3 DNA sequence: TGTGCCAGGGGACAGGGTGGAGGTTACGAGCAGTACTTC. Amino acids: CARGQGGGYEQYF. Complete variable domain (other parts from reference TRBV2 and TRBJ2-7): EPEVTQTPSHQVTQMGQEVILRCVPISNHLYFYWYRQILGQKVEFLVSFYNNEISEKSEIFDDQFSVERPDGSNFTLKIRSTKLEDSAMYFCARGQGGGYEQYFGPGTRLTVT.

The CDR3 region has the DNA TGTGCCAGCAGCCACGGGCAGGGGACCTACACCTTC. Protein: CASSHGQGTYTF. The chain uses TRBV3-1 and TRBJ1-2; tentatively, D is TRBD1 (6 bases). The CDR3 covers 12 residues. The V gene's germline CDR1 is LGHDT and CDR2 YNNKEL (reference sequence). V dropped 3 bases and J dropped 10 bases, with 12 bases sitting between them.

In its sample, this clonotype was seen many times. J is TRBJ2-3 and V is TRBV6-1; D remains ambiguous. V shed 5 bases and J shed 0 bases, with 9 bases lying between them. Per the germline V gene, CDR1 is MNHNS and CDR2 is SASEGT. The CDR3 length is 14 residues. The CDR3 is CASSRQYSTDTQYF. In DNA form, the CDR3 reads TGTGCCAGCAGTCGACAATATAGCACAGATACGCAGTATTTT.

This clonotype was counted a few times. The chain employs TRBV5-8 and TRBJ1-5; TRBD1 is a possible D gene (5 bases). Deletions cut 4 bases from V and 1 base from J, with 9 bases between. Germline CDR1 SGHTS, CDR2 YDEGEE. This CDR3 region has 14 residues. The CDR3: CASSPWDSNQPQHF. For the CDR3, the DNA is TGTGCCAGCAGCCCGTGGGACAGCAATCAGCCCCAGCATTTT. Full variable domain (rest looked up from reference TRBV5-8 and TRBJ1-5): EAGVTQSPTHLIKTRGQQATLRCSPISGHTSVYWYQQALGLGLQFLLWYDEGEERNRGNFPPRFSGRQFPNYSSELNVNALELEDSALYLCASSPWDSNQPQHFGDGTRLSIL.

This clonotype was counted ten times or more. This chain connects TRBV7-9 to TRBJ1-5, with a tentative D call TRBD1 (6 bases). This CDR3 region has 14 residues. Germline V gene lookup returns CDR1 SEHNR and CDR2 FQNEAQ (reference sequence). Between the trimmed V and J ends, which lost 5 bases and 2 bases, there was a span of 10 bases. The CDR3 sequence is CASSQGFGNQPQHF. DNA for the CDR3: TGTGCCAGCAGCCAGGGGTTCGGCAATCAGCCCCAGCATTTT.

This clonotype has more than one count but fewer than ten. In nucleotides, the CDR3 is TGTGCCAGCAGCCCCCTCAGACTAGCGGACTACGAGCAGTACTTC. It translates to CASSPLRLADYEQYF. This chain links TRBV7-6 with TRBJ2-7; 9 bases are a match to TRBD2. The germline V gene has CDR1 SGHVS and CDR2 FNYEAQ. Germline trimming cut 5 bases from V and 3 bases from J; bases unmatched to any gene: 8. The CDR3 is 15 residues long.

This clonotype was seen at least ten times. The chain couples TRBV24-1 to TRBJ2-5; D is possibly TRBD2 (6 bases). Germline CDR1 reads KGHDR; CDR2 reads SFDVKD. There are 17 residues in the CDR3. V was trimmed by 4 bases and J by 0 bases, leaving 17 bases between them. CDR3 bases: TGTGCCACCAGTGACCAGTTGACTAGTTCTAACCAAGAGACCCAGTACTTC. Protein sequence: CATSDQLTSSNQETQYF.

Note on this clonotype: A junction end diverges from the germline sequence, so it may reflect a read error. The J gene is TRBJ1-2, the V gene TRBV12-3 or TRBV12-4, with D possibly TRBD1 on 6 matching bases. This CDR3 has 13 amino acids. The CDR3 here is CVSSAGGAYGYTF. The CDR3 DNA sequence: TGTGTCAGCAGTGCGGGGGGCGCCTATGGCTACACCTTC.

This clonotype was picked up a small number of times. This rearrangement joins TRBV6-2 or TRBV6-3 to TRBJ1-2, with TRBD1 matching 9 bases. The length of the CDR3 is 13 residues. Germline loops: CDR1 MNHEY, CDR2 SVGEGT. Unmatched junction bases numbered 3, after V lost 4 bases and J lost 6 bases. In DNA form, the CDR3 reads TGTGCCAGCAGTTTGGGACAGGGAGATGGCTACACCTTC. It is translated as CASSLGQGDGYTF.

This clonotype was seen more than once but under ten times. The chain carries TRBV28 and TRBJ1-5, with D hard to call. Germline assignment: CDR1 MDHEN and CDR2 SYDVKM. The CDR3 runs 13 residues. With 4 bases removed from V and 2 bases from J, the gap between germline ends came to 6 bases. The CDR3 protein is CASSYRGNQPQHF. The CDR3 bases are TGTGCCAGCAGTTACCGGGGCAATCAGCCCCAGCATTTT.

This clonotype was detected ten times or more. This chain links TRBV28 with TRBJ2-4; possible D gene TRBD2, 6 bases. From germline, CDR1 is MDHEN and CDR2 SYDVKM. CDR3 length: 15 residues. V was clipped by 5 bases and J by 0 bases, with 11 bases between them. The CDR3 DNA reads as TGTGCCAGCAGTGTCCGGGGACTAGCCAAAAACATTCAGTACTTC. This codes for CASSVRGLAKNIQYF.

There are a few counts of this clonotype. A single base separates this from a much larger clone, so it may be a read error. The final CDR3 position lacks the conserved phenylalanine or tryptophan, pointing to a likely read error. The V call is TRBV20-1, the J call TRBJ1-1; a weak D match, TRBD1 (5 bases). The CDR3 totals 14 residues. The germline V gene encodes CDR1 DFQATT and CDR2 SNEGSKA (reference sequence). The V end lost 0 bases, the J end lost 5 bases, and 13 bases lay between the germline ends. The CDR3 sequence is CSARDMGVGTEAFL. DNA of the CDR3: TGCAGTGCTAGAGATATGGGGGTTGGAACTGAAGCTTTCCTT.